This T cell receptor (beta chain) stems from a study of CXCR3-negative and CXCR3-positive naive CD8 T cells. Whole-study findings and limits: Comparison of naive cells showed more hydrophobic TRB CDR3s in CXCR3-positive than in CXCR3-negative naive cells.

5' RACE with UMI labels generated the TRB cDNA libraries. TCRdb reprocessed the 5' RACE reads; each CDR3 protein has one entry and no DNA is given. In all, the sample yields some 54,000 distinct CDR3 sequences. To note about this clonotype: Its cognate antigen is unknown.

CDR3 size: 14 residues. Germline assignment: CDR1 SGDLS and CDR2 YYNGEE. The chain links TRBV9 to TRBJ2-5; TCRdb designates TRBD2, a call that cannot be tested without DNA. The sequenced material came from naive CXCR3+ CD8+ T cells from blood. Subset described: CD45RO-CCR7+CD27+CD95- naive CD8+ T cells expressing CXCR3 (TNR3+). This clonotype was sampled from a human donor in good health. Some clones in this sample may be carry-over from other donors' samples. CDR3 protein: CASSTSGDQETQYF.